This TCR beta chain originates from a study of control samples from healthy donors and cancer patients. Using immunoSEQ multiplex PCR, the repertoire was profiled, and TCRdb retains in-frame clones only, with some absent. The sample gives about 160,000 clones, 95% to 96% of which show up once; 0.85% to 1.3% is in the top ten. This receptor was taken from a woman aged 25 to 39 in good health. The sequencing input was blood.

CDR3 amino acids: CASSYSRGQGYEQYF. CDR3 sequence (DNA): TGTGCCAGCAGTTACTCGCGCGGACAGGGATACGAGCAGTACTTC. The rearrangement links TRBV6-5 to TRBJ2-7; TRBD1 matches 8 bases. This CDR3 spans 15 amino acids. V trimming: 0 bases; J trimming: 4 bases; junction bases outside the gene matches: 5. Germline V lookup: CDR1 MNHEY, CDR2 SVGAGI.